The clone carrying this TCR beta chain has just a few counts. Its specificity is unknown. The data originate from a study of immune heterogeneity within non-small cell lung tumors. Study summary: Tumors were classified as 4 squamous cell carcinomas, under 11 non-squamous carcinomas and 1 not otherwise specified.

Between the trimmed V and J ends, which lost 5 bases and 8 bases, there was a span of 10 bases. The CDR3 is made up of 12 amino acids. Germline V CDR1 and CDR2: ENHRY, SYGVKD. Multiplex PCR was performed with 32 V and 13 J primers, and it amplified TCR beta CDR3. Using its own MiXCR run on the multiplex PCR reads, TCRdb lists one record per CDR3 protein. The data contain about 4,300 distinct CDR3 sequences, less than 25% of them singletons. The template for each sample was approximately 600 ng of genomic DNA, which had been extracted from bulk tumor tissue. Several biopsies per primary tumor were taken during surgery, spaced as far apart as possible. The cohort was untreated, with newly diagnosed non-small cell lung cancer undergoing curative surgery. Notes on the study in general: Identical dominant CDR3 beta clonotypes were found recurring across a patient's tumor sites, along with site-unique high-frequency clones.

The V and J genes are TRBV10-3 and TRBJ1-3; no clear D gene. This receptor was identified in a middle-aged man with non-small cell lung cancer. The sample taken for sequencing was lung tumor tissue. CDR3 DNA sequence: TGTGCCATCAGTTGGGCTGTGTACACCATATATTTT. It specifies CAISWAVYTIYF.